This paragraph covers one T cell receptor beta chain sequence. Its antigen is unidentified. Repertoires were generated with immunoSEQ multiplex PCR, while TCRdb's copy carries only in-frame clones and drops some. The sample includes approximately 99,000 clones, 80% to 95% of them seen just once. Whether given at about 4 or about 12 weeks, second doses were pooled. The sample is drawn from a study of T cell responses to AZD1222 COVID-19 vaccine. Study-level findings and limits: With dominance at 160-218 and 743-854, vaccine-associated CD4 TCRs spanned spike. As reported, nearly half of all spike-specific TCRs target variant regions that are unmutated.

The sequence was obtained from an adult who received the AZD1222 COVID-19 vaccine. Sample: peripheral blood, taken 28 days after the second AZD1222 dose.

CDR3 in amino acids: CASSPASGVYEQYF. As DNA, the CDR3 is TGTGCCAGCAGCCCCGCTAGCGGGGTCTACGAGCAGTACTTC. The chain carries TRBV11-2 and TRBJ2-7; 9 positions match TRBD2. Trimming removed 5 bases from V and 3 bases from J; junction bases left unmatched: 5. The CDR3 contains 14 residues. CDR1 and CDR2 (germline): SGHAT, FQNNGV.